Below are 22 T cell receptor beta chains sequenced from a single sample in a study of cytomegalovirus exposure and HLA in healthy donors (dated by TCRdb to about 2017). Library construction relied on the immunoSEQ multiplex PCR assay. The multiplex PCR relied on a mix of 60 forward primers for TCR Vbeta segments and 13 reverse primers for TCR Jbeta segments. TCRdb holds this immuneACCESS table with in-frame rearrangements only. Some clones are missing; in checked studies, unresolved V genes explain under half, and the rest has no known cause. For this sample the table gives approximately 290,000 clones, of which approximately 80% were detected only once. The leading ten clones occupy roughly 0.3% of the sample. The sample was PBMCs. The source of these receptors is a girl aged 2 to 9 in good health and CMV-seronegative.

The V call is TRBV19, the J call TRBJ2-1; 7 bases agree with TRBD1. CDR1 LNHDA and CDR2 SQIVND come from the germline V gene (reference sequence). The CDR3 sequence is 12 residues long. J lost 7 bases, V lost 4 bases, and 1 base had no gene match. CDR3 nucleotide sequence: TGTGCCAGTAGTACACAGGGGAATGAGCAGTTCTTC. It is translated as CASSTQGNEQFF. The full variable domain, completed using reference TRBV19 and TRBJ2-1, is DGGITQSPKYLFRKEGQNVTLSCEQNLNHDAMYWYRQDPGQGLRLIYYSQIVNDFQKGDIAEGYSVSREKKESFPLTVTSAQKNPTAFYLCASSTQGNEQFFGPGTRLTVL.

The rearrangement joins TRBV5-1 to TRBJ2-1; D might be TRBD2 (5 bases). This CDR3 has 12 amino acids. Trimming cost V 4 bases and J 12 bases, with 14 bases left between them. CDR1 is SGHRS, CDR2 YFSETQ, per germline. CDR3 coding DNA: TGCGCCAGCAGCGCCGGAGAGGGCCCGCAGTTCTTC. It encodes CASSAGEGPQFF.

The chain is built from TRBV9 and TRBJ2-3, with a possible D match to TRBD1 (5 bases). Germline V gene data show CDR1 as SGDLS and CDR2 as YYNGEE. CDR3 size: 15 residues. The V gene lost 4 bases and the J gene lost 4 bases, with 16 bases spanning the gap. The CDR3 sequence: CASSPRVIGSDTQYF. The CDR3 DNA follows: TGTGCCAGCAGCCCCAGGGTGATAGGCTCAGATACGCAGTATTTT. The complete variable domain, with remaining parts taken from reference TRBV9 and TRBJ2-3, reads DSGVTQTPKHLITATGQRVTLRCSPRSGDLSVYWYQQSLDQGLQFLIQYYNGEERAKGNILERFSAQQFPDLHSELNLSSLELGDSALYFCASSPRVIGSDTQYFGPGTRLTVL.

CDR3 loop: CASSIPGTGRETQYF. The DNA for the CDR3 is TGTGCCAGTAGTATACCCGGGACAGGGAGGGAGACCCAGTACTTC. V is TRBV19 and J is TRBJ2-5; 9 bases are a match to TRBD1. Germline loops: CDR1 LNHDA, CDR2 SQIVND (reference sequence). Germline trimming cut 2 bases from V and 5 bases from J; bases unmatched to any gene: 6. CDR3 length: 15 amino acids.

The chain combines TRBV12-5 with TRBJ1-1, with 9 bases that match TRBD1. Looked up from germline, CDR1 is LGHNT and CDR2 is FRNRAP. V was pared by 9 bases and J by 4 bases, with 3 bases of the junction left unmatched. The CDR3 loop spans 12 amino acids. CDR3 sequence: CASGTGPTEAFF. CDR3 in DNA: TGTGCTAGCGGGACAGGGCCCACTGAAGCTTTCTTT.

J is TRBJ2-2 and V is TRBV28; 8 bases fit TRBD1. The ends lost 6 bases at V and 1 base at J; junction bases unmatched: 7. Germline-derived CDR1 and CDR2 are MDHEN and SYDVKM. This CDR3 has 16 amino acids. CDR3 nucleotide sequence: TGTGCCAGCAGCTTACCCGGACAGGGGAACACCGGGGAGCTGTTTTTT. Its translation: CASSLPGQGNTGELFF. Full variable domain (remainder filled in from reference TRBV28 and TRBJ2-2): DVKVTQSSRYLVKRTGEKVFLECVQDMDHENMFWYRQDPGLGLRLIYFSYDVKMKEKGDIPEGYSVSREKKERFSLILESASTNQTSMYLCASSLPGQGNTGELFFGEGSRLTVL.

This clone was observed once. The rearrangement uses TRBV7-2 and TRBJ1-2; TRBD1 aligns across 8 bases. Germline V gene lookup returns CDR1 SGHTA and CDR2 FQGNSA. J lost 6 bases, V lost 4 bases, and 4 bases had no gene match. The CDR3 loop spans 13 amino acids. The CDR3 loop reads CASSSRGQDGYTF. The DNA for the CDR3 is TGTGCCAGCAGCTCAAGGGGACAGGATGGCTACACCTTC. Looking up the rest from reference TRBV7-2 and TRBJ1-2 gives the full variable domain: GAGVSQSPSNKVTEKGKDVELRCDPISGHTALYWYRQSLGQGLEFLIYFQGNSAPDKSGLPSDRFSAERTGGSVSTLTIQRTQQEDSAVYLCASSSRGQDGYTFGSGTRLTVV.

The chain employs TRBV11-2 and TRBJ2-3, with 10 bases aligning to TRBD1. The germline gives CDR1 SGHAT, CDR2 FQNNGV. CDR3 length: 17 residues. Trimming at V came to 6 bases and at J to 1 base, leaving 10 bases not matched to a gene. The CDR3 reads CASRKRQGAPGTDTQYF. The CDR3 coding sequence is TGTGCCAGCAGAAAACGACAGGGGGCGCCTGGCACAGATACGCAGTATTTT.

This chain connects TRBV29-1 to TRBJ1-2; TRBD1 aligns across 8 bases. Germline assignment: CDR1 SQVTM and CDR2 ANQGSEA. The V and J ends lost 7 bases and 4 bases, in that order; junction bases with no gene match: 5. The CDR3 covers 12 residues. The CDR3 spells CSGTGTPYGYTF. DNA of the CDR3: TGCAGCGGGACAGGGACTCCCTATGGCTACACCTTC.

This sequence joins TRBV5-1 and TRBJ2-2, with 7 bases lining up with TRBD1. The CDR3 loop spans 15 amino acids. With 1 base clipped from V and 3 bases from J, the junction kept 3 bases outside the gene matches. In germline, CDR1 is SGHRS, CDR2 YFSETQ. CDR3 loop: CASSLSTGDTGELFF. CDR3 in DNA: TGCGCCAGCAGCTTGAGTACAGGGGACACCGGGGAGCTGTTTTTT. Full variable domain (remainder filled in from reference TRBV5-1 and TRBJ2-2): KAGVTQTPRYLIKTRGQQVTLSCSPISGHRSVSWYQQTPGQGLQFLFEYFSETQRNKGNFPGRFSGRQFSNSRSEMNVSTLELGDSALYLCASSLSTGDTGELFFGEGSRLTVL.

The chain has TRBV4-2 and TRBJ1-2; no definite D call. The ends were cut back, 0 bases at V and 8 bases at J, with 22 bases in the middle. Germline V gene sequence: CDR1 LGHNA, CDR2 YNFKEQ. There are 17 residues in the CDR3. CDR3 protein: CASSQDAADTPPGGYTF. CDR3 DNA: TGTGCCAGCAGCCAAGATGCGGCAGATACACCTCCCGGAGGCTACACCTTC.

The chain employs TRBV15 and TRBJ2-1; TRBD1 aligns across 8 bases. CDR3 size: 16 residues. The V gene's germline CDR1 is LNHNV and CDR2 YYDKDF (reference sequence). V lost 1 base, J lost 2 bases, and 4 bases stayed unmatched. The CDR3 loop reads CATSRGWTGTYNEQFF. CDR3 DNA sequence: TGTGCCACCAGCAGAGGGTGGACAGGGACCTACAATGAGCAGTTCTTC.

V gene TRBV12-5 combines with J gene TRBJ1-5; TRBD1 matches at 12 bases. Unmatched junction bases numbered 7, after V lost 9 bases and J lost 4 bases. The CDR3 runs 15 residues. From germline, CDR1 is LGHNT and CDR2 FRNRAP. The CDR3 coding sequence is TGTGCTAGCGCCGGGACAGGGGGCGGGAATCAGCCCCAGCATTTT. This encodes CASAGTGGGNQPQHF.

The chain's CDR3 is CASSESRGTEAFF. The CDR3 DNA reads as TGTGCCAGCAGTGAATCCCGGGGAACTGAAGCTTTCTTT. The V call is TRBV6-5, the J call TRBJ1-1, with D unclear. CDR1 is MNHEY and CDR2 is SVGAGI in the germline V gene. The CDR3 runs to 13 residues. V lost 5 bases, J lost 5 bases, and 12 bases lay in between.

The chain combines TRBV21-1 with TRBJ2-1; TRBD1, the table's D call, was not compared with the DNA. TRBV21-1 counts as a pseudogene. CDR3 size: 14 residues. The CDR3 coding sequence is TGTGCCATCGCCGGGACAGGTTCTTACAATGAGCAGTTCTTC. It encodes CAIAGTGSYNEQFF.

J is TRBJ1-6 and V is TRBV9; 9 bases match TRBD1. Germline V CDR1 and CDR2: SGDLS, YYNGEE. Trimming took 6 bases from V and 10 from J; bases not matched to a gene: 11. The CDR3 totals 15 residues. The DNA of the CDR3 is TGTGCCAGCACCCCGGGGGGACAGGGTATGTCACCCCTCCACTTT. This sequence encodes CASTPGGQGMSPLHF.

The V gene is TRBV5-1, the J gene TRBJ2-1, with TRBD2 identical over 10 bases. Trimming at V came to 4 bases and at J to 4 bases, leaving 20 bases not matched to a gene. Germline CDR1 and CDR2: SGHRS and YFSETQ. This CDR3 comprises 20 residues. CDR3 loop: CASSPGPLAGARYTYNEQFF. The DNA for the CDR3 is TGCGCCAGCAGCCCCGGACCGCTAGCGGGAGCGAGGTATACATACAATGAGCAGTTCTTC.

The chain recombines TRBV29-1 with TRBJ2-5; 7 bases align to TRBD1. The J call may not be correct, given that the DNA end is closer to TRBJ2-7. The V gene's germline CDR1 is SQVTM and CDR2 ANQGSEA. The CDR3 is 12 residues long. CDR3 nucleotides: TGCAGCGTACGACAGGGTGGCGACGAGCAGTACTTC. Translating it yields CSVRQGGDEQYF.

V is TRBV18 and J is TRBJ1-1, with TRBD1 matching 11 bases. Germline-derived CDR1 and CDR2 are KGHSH and LQKENI. The junction had 1 base not matched to a gene; V was cut back by 6 bases and J by 1 base. The CDR3 consists of 14 residues. CDR3 amino acids: CASSGTGGNTEAFF. DNA for the CDR3: TGTGCCAGCTCCGGGACAGGGGGGAACACTGAAGCTTTCTTT. The full variable domain, with the rest looked up from reference TRBV18 and TRBJ1-1, is NAGVMQNPRHLVRRRGQEARLRCSPMKGHSHVYWYRQLPEEGLKFMVYLQKENIIDESGMPKERFSAEFPKEGPSILRIQQVVRGDSAAYFCASSGTGGNTEAFFGQGTRLTVV.

The genes are TRBV5-6 and TRBJ1-5; D gene unclear. The germline V and J ends were trimmed by 5 bases and 0 bases, with 9 bases remaining between them. Germline V gene data show CDR1 as SGHDT and CDR2 as YYEEEE. The CDR3 loop spans 14 amino acids. The CDR3, as DNA: TGTGCCAGCAGGGATACAGATAGCAATCAGCCCCAGCATTTT. It yields the protein CASRDTDSNQPQHF. Complete variable domain (other parts from reference TRBV5-6 and TRBJ1-5): DAGVTQSPTHLIKTRGQQVTLRCSPKSGHDTVSWYQQALGQGPQFIFQYYEEEERQRGNFPDRFSGHQFPNYSSELNVNALLLGDSALYLCASRDTDSNQPQHFGDGTRLSIL.

This clone was seen only once. Sequence at one end of the junction differs from germline and may be a read error. The chain carries TRBV30 and TRBJ2-2; a weak D match, TRBD1 (5 bases). Germline CDR1 is GTSNPN and CDR2 is SVGIG (reference sequence). The length of the CDR3 is 13 residues. CDR3 sequence reads: CAWRQPGTGELFF. The CDR3 nucleotides read TGTGCTTGGAGACAGCCTGGGACCGGGGAGCTGTTTTTT.

The chain recombines TRBV2 with TRBJ2-4; 8 nucleotides agree with TRBD2. CDR3 length: 19 residues. Germline trimming cut 4 bases from V and 0 bases from J; bases unmatched to any gene: 14. From germline, CDR1 is SNHLY and CDR2 FYNNEI. The CDR3 DNA reads TGTGCCAGCAGTGCGGGTCTAGCGGGCGCCCCCCTAGCCAAAAACATTCAGTACTTC. This codes for CASSAGLAGAPLAKNIQYF. Together with reference TRBV2 and TRBJ2-4, the CDR3 gives the full variable domain: EPEVTQTPSHQVTQMGQEVILRCVPISNHLYFYWYRQILGQKVEFLVSFYNNEISEKSEIFDDQFSVERPDGSNFTLKIRSTKLEDSAMYFCASSAGLAGAPLAKNIQYFGAGTRLSVL.